Each of the 20 T cell receptor beta chains below was sequenced from the same sample in a study of cytomegalovirus exposure and HLA in healthy donors. Repertoires were generated with immunoSEQ multiplex PCR, while TCRdb's copy carries only in-frame clones and drops some. The data contain approximately 160,000 clones, roughly 84% of them singletons. Sequenced input: PBMCs. Every receptor here comes from a man aged 30 to 45 in good health and CMV-seropositive.

The rearrangement uses TRBV19 and TRBJ2-2, with D perhaps matching TRBD1 (5 bases). In germline, CDR1 is LNHDA, CDR2 SQIVND (reference sequence). The CDR3 runs 13 residues. V lost 8 bases to trimming and J lost 4 bases, with 11 bases between them. The CDR3 region has the DNA TGTGCCAGTGCTCAGGGAATCACCGGGGAGCTGTTTTTT. Its translation is CASAQGITGELFF.

The chain recombines TRBV28 with TRBJ1-2; 7 bases match TRBD1. With 6 bases clipped from V and 4 bases from J, the junction kept 8 bases outside the gene matches. There are 14 residues in the CDR3. Germline-derived CDR1 and CDR2 are MDHEN and SYDVKM. The CDR3, as DNA: TGTGCCAGCAGGCGGGGACAGTCAAGCTATGGCTACACCTTC. The encoded protein is CASRRGQSSYGYTF.

This clone was counted only a few times. V gene TRBV15 combines with J gene TRBJ2-7; 7 nucleotides match TRBD1. J lost 5 bases, V lost 3 bases, and 1 base had no gene match. Germline V lookup: CDR1 LNHNV, CDR2 YYDKDF (reference sequence). This CDR3 contains 12 residues. The DNA for the CDR3 is TGTGCCACCAGCAGGCAGGGGGACGAGCAGTACTTC. Protein sequence: CATSRQGDEQYF.

This clone appeared once. CDR3 protein: CASSRIGKGLAGGETQYF. CDR3 nucleotide sequence: TGCGCCAGCAGCCGCATAGGAAAGGGACTAGCGGGAGGGGAGACCCAGTACTTC. The chain carries TRBV4-1 and TRBJ2-5, with TRBD2 matching over 16 bases. The V gene's germline CDR1 is MGHRA and CDR2 YSYEKL. This CDR3 contains 18 residues. J was trimmed by 5 bases and V by 4 bases; bases with no gene match: 10.

The chain couples TRBV6-5 to TRBJ2-7; weak D call: TRBD1 (6 bases). The CDR3 runs to 16 residues. Germline values: CDR1 MNHEY, CDR2 SVGAGI. V lost 2 bases and J lost 2, with 16 bases in between. CDR3 amino acids: CASSYQGRRGTYEQYF. CDR3 sequence (DNA): TGTGCCAGCAGTTACCAGGGCCGCAGGGGAACCTACGAGCAGTACTTC.

V usage is TRBV5-4 and J usage is TRBJ2-2; 9 nucleotides agree with TRBD1. V dropped 0 bases and J dropped 7; count of bases not matched to a gene: 7. CDR3 length equals 16 residues. Germline assignment: CDR1 SGHNT and CDR2 YYREEE (reference sequence). CDR3 DNA sequence: TGTGCCAGCAGCTTGGCACAGGGGGCGCTGGACGGGGAGCTGTTTTTT. Translated, it gives CASSLAQGALDGELFF.

This chain joins TRBV28 and TRBJ1-2; TRBD1 is a possible D gene (5 bases). This CDR3 region has 13 residues. Trimming stripped 3 bases from V and 9 bases from J, with 14 bases between. The V gene's germline CDR1 is MDHEN and CDR2 SYDVKM. The CDR3 here is CASSFRASVSYTF. The CDR3, as DNA: TGTGCCAGCAGTTTCAGGGCAAGTGTAAGCTACACCTTC.

The CDR3 reads CASSRILTPEGYGYTF. The CDR3 DNA reads TGTGCCAGCAGCAGAATTCTGACTCCCGAGGGCTATGGCTACACCTTC. V and J are TRBV7-2 and TRBJ1-2, with D uncertain. Trimming shortened V by 5 bases and J by 4 bases, and 20 bases separated the two germline ends. Per the germline V gene, CDR1 is SGHTA and CDR2 is FQGNSA. The CDR3 covers 16 residues.

V is TRBV6-1 and J is TRBJ2-5, with TRBD1 identical over 7 bases. CDR3 length: 10 amino acids. Germline values: CDR1 MNHNS, CDR2 SASEGT. Unmatched junction bases numbered 6, after V lost 6 bases and J lost 14 bases. In nucleotides, the CDR3 is TGTGCCAGCAGACCGGGACAGTTATACTTC. It is translated as CASRPGQLYF.

The V call is TRBV7-3, the J call TRBJ2-2; 8 bases are shared with TRBD2. Germline V gives CDR1 SGHTA, CDR2 FQGTGA. The CDR3 covers 16 residues. The junction had 10 bases not matched to a gene; V was cut back by 4 bases and J by 6 bases. CDR3 coding DNA: TGTGCCAGCAGCTCCACAGGAGCGGGAGCCGCCGGGGAGCTGTTTTTT. Translated: CASSSTGAGAAGELFF.

The chain joins TRBV21-1 to TRBJ2-1; TRBD2 was called by the table and not checked on the DNA. TRBV21-1 corresponds to a pseudogene. The CDR3 is 22 amino acids. CDR3 loop: CASRKVRTTSGGQQIKYNEQFF. The CDR3 DNA is TGTGCCAGCAGGAAAGTTCGAACCACTAGCGGGGGCCAACAAATAAAGTACAATGAGCAGTTCTTC.

V usage is TRBV5-1 and J usage is TRBJ2-7; 12 nucleotides match TRBD2. The CDR3 spans 15 residues. Germline V gene data show CDR1 as SGHRS and CDR2 as YFSETQ. V was pared by 4 bases and J by 6 bases, with 8 bases of the junction left unmatched. The CDR3 sequence is CASSTTGTSGFEQYF. CDR3 nucleotides: TGCGCCAGCAGCACCACCGGGACTAGCGGGTTCGAGCAGTACTTC.

The chain has TRBV2 and TRBJ1-2, with D possibly matching TRBD1 (5 bases). Germline V gives CDR1 SNHLY, CDR2 FYNNEI. V was shortened by 11 bases and J by 2 bases, with 21 bases between the two germline ends. The CDR3 runs 15 residues. The CDR3 is CAYDLVGQPNYGYTF. Written as DNA, the CDR3 is TGTGCCTACGATCTGGTGGGGCAGCCGAACTATGGCTACACCTTC. Variable domain in full (rest from reference TRBV2 and TRBJ1-2): EPEVTQTPSHQVTQMGQEVILRCVPISNHLYFYWYRQILGQKVEFLVSFYNNEISEKSEIFDDQFSVERPDGSNFTLKIRSTKLEDSAMYFCAYDLVGQPNYGYTFGSGTRLTVV.

The rearrangement uses TRBV7-3 and TRBJ2-2; 9 bases are shared with TRBD1. Germline loops: CDR1 SGHTA, CDR2 FQGTGA. The J segment lost 3 bases and the V segment lost 4 bases, leaving 3 bases of the junction unmatched. The CDR3 spans 15 residues. The CDR3 spells CASSSGTGYTGELFF. The CDR3 DNA reads TGTGCCAGCAGCTCCGGGACAGGGTACACCGGGGAGCTGTTTTTT.

Here the CDR3 reads CASSYSGGNTEAFF. The DNA for the CDR3 is TGTGCCAGCAGTTACTCGGGAGGGAACACTGAAGCTTTCTTT. The chain couples TRBV6-5 to TRBJ1-1, with D unresolved. The CDR3 is made up of 14 amino acids. Germline V gives CDR1 MNHEY, CDR2 SVGAGI. The germline V and J ends were trimmed by 0 bases and 1 base, with 6 bases remaining between them.

The genes are TRBV5-1 and TRBJ2-3, with 7 nucleotides matching TRBD1. The germline CDR1 and CDR2 sequences are SGHRS and YFSETQ. The J segment lost 6 bases and the V segment lost 4 bases, leaving 8 bases of the junction unmatched. The CDR3 is 14 residues long. The CDR3 reads CASSPTDRTDTQYF. The CDR3 DNA reads TGCGCCAGCAGCCCGACGGACAGGACGGATACGCAGTATTTT.

The chain uses TRBV29-1 and TRBJ2-2; a possible D gene is TRBD1 (6 bases). The CDR3 is 15 residues long. Trimming left V 3 bases short and J 4 bases short, with 15 bases between. Per the germline V gene, CDR1 is SQVTM and CDR2 is ANQGSEA. The CDR3 loop is CSVDHGRGSTGELFF. The CDR3 DNA follows: TGCAGCGTTGATCACGGCAGGGGAAGCACCGGGGAGCTGTTTTTT.

The genes are TRBV11-2 and TRBJ2-5, with D perhaps TRBD2 (5 bases). Germline V lookup: CDR1 SGHAT, CDR2 FQNNGV. The CDR3 runs 14 residues. V shed 2 bases and J shed 5 bases, with 12 bases lying between them. Here the CDR3 reads CASSLQTGGETQYF. DNA for the CDR3: TGTGCCAGCAGCTTACAGACGGGCGGGGAGACCCAGTACTTC.

V usage is TRBV5-5 and J usage is TRBJ2-7; D possibly corresponds to TRBD2 (5 bases). The CDR3 length is 13 residues. The V end lost 4 bases, the J end lost 3 bases, and 11 bases lay between the germline ends. The germline V gene encodes CDR1 SGHKS and CDR2 YYEKEE (reference sequence). The CDR3 DNA reads as TGTGCCAGCAGCCAACTAGTAGTCTACGAGCAGTACTTC. Translating gives CASSQLVVYEQYF.

The genes are TRBV6-9 and TRBJ2-1; 9 bases are a match to TRBD2. The J segment lost 6 bases and the V segment lost 0 bases, leaving 6 bases of the junction unmatched. Germline values: CDR1 MNHGY, CDR2 SVAAGI. CDR3 length equals 16 residues. CDR3: CASSYSYAGGPNEQFF. DNA for the CDR3: TGTGCCAGCAGTTATTCGTACGCGGGGGGGCCCAATGAGCAGTTCTTC.